These T cell receptor beta chains were read from a single sample in a study of cytomegalovirus exposure and HLA in healthy donors. TCRdb's copy holds only in-frame clones and misses some; the assay was immunoSEQ multiplex PCR. Among 150,000 or so clones listed, approximately 74% were seen once. Sequenced material: PBMCs. The origin of the receptors is a man younger than 30 in good health and CMV-seronegative. Both conserved end residues are part of each CDR3. D genes are given only for firm matches. Clone size is stated in some rows and not others, as once, few, many or a class when expanded.

D,V,J,size,CDR3,DNA
NA,TRBV7-9,TRBJ2-3,NA,CASSLGTTYTDTQYF,TGTGCCAGCAGCTTAGGGACTACCTACACAGATACGCAGTATTTT
TRBD1,TRBV7-2,TRBJ1-2,few,CASILGQSNYGYTF,TGTGCCAGCATACTGGGACAGAGTAACTATGGCTACACCTTC
NA,TRBV7-2,TRBJ2-3,NA,CASSLVAPDTQYF,TGTGCCAGCAGCTTAGTAGCTCCAGATACGCAGTATTTT
TRBD2,TRBV4-3,TRBJ2-1,NA,CASSLRLAGGPWNEQFF,TGCGCCAGCAGCCTACGACTAGCGGGGGGGCCTTGGAATGAGCAGTTCTTC
NA,TRBV7-3,TRBJ2-3,NA,CASGDSDTQYF,TGTGCCAGCGGAGACTCAGATACGCAGTATTTT
NA,TRBV18,TRBJ1-3,NA,CASSYGEFSGNTIYF,TGTGCCAGCTCATACGGGGAGTTCTCTGGAAACACCATATATTTT
TRBD1,TRBV7-6,TRBJ2-1,NA,CASSLGQGYNEQFF,TGTGCCAGCAGCTTAGGACAGGGGTACAATGAGCAGTTCTTC
NA,TRBV5-1,TRBJ2-5,NA,CASSLGTVGEETQYF,TGCGCCAGCAGCTTGGGCACGGTCGGGGAAGAGACCCAGTACTTC
NA,TRBV11-3,TRBJ2-1,NA,CASSLDGAGATEQFF,TGTGCCAGCAGCTTAGATGGTGCGGGGGCCACTGAGCAGTTCTTC
TRBD1,TRBV6-1,TRBJ2-4,NA,CASSGSGQGYIQYF,TGTGCCAGCAGTGGATCGGGACAGGGGTACATTCAGTACTTC
NA,TRBV6-6,TRBJ1-6,NA,CAGGSSYNSPLHF,TGTGCCGGGGGGAGCTCCTATAATTCACCCCTCCACTTT
NA,TRBV2,TRBJ1-2,NA,CASSPQGANYGYTF,TGTGCCAGCAGTCCACAGGGTGCTAACTATGGCTACACCTTC
NA,TRBV13,TRBJ2-1,NA,CASSAAVLNYNEQFF,TGTGCCAGCAGTGCGGCGGTCCTCAACTACAATGAGCAGTTCTTC
TRBD1,TRBV7-9,TRBJ1-1,NA,CASSLGRGKNTEAFF,TGTGCCAGCAGCTTGGGCAGGGGGAAAAACACTGAAGCTTTCTTT
NA,TRBV7-3,TRBJ1-3,once,CASSSGYPGNTIYF,TGTGCCAGCAGCTCAGGGTACCCTGGAAACACCATATATTTT